Below, 8 T cell receptor beta chains from the same sample are listed, as sequenced in a study of blood T cell repertoires in COVID-19. Sequencing was performed with immunoSEQ multiplex PCR; in TCRdb, only in-frame clones are kept and a portion is missing. The data show 100,000 to 150,000 clones, over 60% seen once. Sequencing was done on a sample of peripheral blood. All receptors come from a woman in her 70s with acute or convalescent COVID-19.

The genes are TRBV5-1 and TRBJ2-2; D is undetermined. The CDR3 runs to 15 residues. Germline V gene data show CDR1 as SGHRS and CDR2 as YFSETQ. The V gene lost 1 base and the J gene lost 1 base, with 8 bases spanning the gap. CDR3 sequence (DNA): TGCGCCAGCAGCTTGCGCACGGTGAACACCGGGGAGCTGTTTTTT. Translation gives CASSLRTVNTGELFF.

The chain joins TRBV6-2 or TRBV6-3 to TRBJ1-5; D is ambiguous. The CDR3 is 13 residues long. The ends were cut back, 6 bases at V and 7 bases at J, with 13 bases in the middle. Looked up from germline, CDR1 is MNHEY and CDR2 is SVGEGT. The CDR3 here is CASSPGERQPQHF. For the CDR3, the DNA is TGTGCCAGCAGCCCCGGGGAAAGACAGCCCCAGCATTTT.

This clone was observed a few times. The chain joins TRBV4-1 to TRBJ1-6; no firm D call. Trimming left V 0 bases short and J 7 bases short, with 13 bases between. Germline CDR1 reads MGHRA; CDR2 reads YSYEKL. The CDR3 length is 16 residues. The CDR3 loop is CASSQEALTRNSPLHF. The CDR3 bases are TGCGCCAGCAGCCAAGAAGCCCTCACGAGGAATTCACCCCTCCACTTT.

This CDR3 reads CASSYYGSTTTDTQYF. CDR3 nucleotides: TGTGCCAGCAGTTACTATGGCAGTACCACCACAGATACGCAGTATTTT. This chain joins TRBV6-2 or TRBV6-3 and TRBJ2-3; D gene uncertain. The V and J ends lost 1 base and 2 bases respectively, with 13 bases between them. Germline CDR1 MNHEY, CDR2 SVGEGT. This CDR3 has 16 amino acids.

The gene calls are TRBV27 and TRBJ2-3; 7 bases match TRBD1. From germline, CDR1 is MNHEY and CDR2 SMNVEV (reference sequence). The ends lost 6 bases at V and 1 base at J; junction bases unmatched: 4. This CDR3 spans 14 amino acids. In nucleotides, the CDR3 is TGTGCCAGCAGATTACAGGGGCGCACAGATACGCAGTATTTT. Protein: CASRLQGRTDTQYF.

The chain recombines TRBV5-1 with TRBJ2-6; 8 nucleotides line up with TRBD1. Per the germline V gene, CDR1 is SGHRS and CDR2 is YFSETQ. The J segment lost 1 base and the V segment lost 6 bases, leaving 9 bases of the junction unmatched. The CDR3 runs 17 residues. CDR3 sequence (DNA): TGCGCCAGCAAAGAGCAGGGGGCATTGTCTGGGGCCAACGTCCTGACTTTC. This codes for CASKEQGALSGANVLTF.

The V and J genes are TRBV5-6 and TRBJ1-2; D remains unclear. The germline V gene encodes CDR1 SGHDT and CDR2 YYEEEE. This CDR3 spans 14 amino acids. Trimming cost V 5 bases and J 8 bases, with 19 bases left between them. This CDR3 is CASSSKQNPSGYTF. In DNA form, the CDR3 reads TGTGCCAGCAGTTCGAAACAGAACCCTTCGGGCTACACCTTC.

The chain carries TRBV5-1 and TRBJ2-5; 13 nucleotides line up with TRBD2. This CDR3 has 16 amino acids. Germline V gene sequence: CDR1 SGHRS, CDR2 YFSETQ. V was clipped by 7 bases and J by 5 bases; unmatched bases: 11. CDR3 DNA: TGCGCCAGCGGGGGGACTAGCGGGACCCCGGGGGAGACCCAGTACTTC. It codes for CASGGTSGTPGETQYF.